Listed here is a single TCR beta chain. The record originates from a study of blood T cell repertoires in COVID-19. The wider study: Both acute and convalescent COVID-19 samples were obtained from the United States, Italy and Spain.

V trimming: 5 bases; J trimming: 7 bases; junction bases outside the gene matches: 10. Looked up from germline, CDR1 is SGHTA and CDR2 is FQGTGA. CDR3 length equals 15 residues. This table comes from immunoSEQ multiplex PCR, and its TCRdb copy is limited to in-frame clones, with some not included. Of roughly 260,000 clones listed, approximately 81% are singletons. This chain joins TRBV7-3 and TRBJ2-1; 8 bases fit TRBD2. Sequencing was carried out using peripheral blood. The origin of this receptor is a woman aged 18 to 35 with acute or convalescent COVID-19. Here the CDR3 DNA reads TGTGCCAGCAGCGTCGATAGCGGGACGGGAAATGAGCAGTTCTTC. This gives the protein CASSVDSGTGNEQFF.